The next 20 T cell receptor beta chains were all read from a single sample in a study of CD8 T cells in Susac syndrome. Random hexamers were used to reverse transcribe roughly 0.45 to 1 ug of RNA. TCRdb fed the immunoSEQ multiplex PCR reads into MiXCR, producing one record per CDR3 protein. This sample has around 2,000 distinct CDR3 sequences, with around 69% found just once. Staining of CD27 and CD45RA defined memory subsets for TEMRA sorting. Sequences were obtained from CD8+ TEMRA cells from PBMCs. Subset in this sample: FACS-sorted terminally differentiated effector memory CD8+ T cells re-expressing CD45RA (CD8+ TEMRA). All receptors derive from a human donor with Susac syndrome.

This clonotype showed up just once. The V call is TRBV28, the J call TRBJ2-3, with a tentative D call TRBD1 (5 bases). The CDR3 runs to 16 residues. The germline V gene has CDR1 MDHEN and CDR2 SYDVKM. The V gene lost 6 bases and the J gene lost 5 bases, with 21 bases spanning the gap. The CDR3 spells CASSQPIQGYRDTQYF. The CDR3 DNA is TGTGCCAGCAGCCAACCGATTCAGGGATACAGAGATACGCAGTATTTT.

This clonotype is judged large (0.1 to 1%). The chain couples TRBV28 to TRBJ2-7; D uncertain. V was shortened by 4 bases and J by 4 bases, with 5 bases between the two germline ends. Germline CDR1 MDHEN, CDR2 SYDVKM. The CDR3 runs 11 residues. CDR3 DNA: TGTGCCAGCAGTTACCTATACGAGCAGTACTTC. It is translated as CASSYLYEQYF.

This clonotype was seen just once. This sequence joins TRBV20-1 and TRBJ1-2; D unclear. Germline CDR1 and CDR2: DFQATT and SNEGSKA (reference sequence). There are 12 residues in the CDR3. Between the trimmed V and J ends, which lost 0 bases and 8 bases, there was a span of 10 bases. Here the CDR3 DNA reads TGCAGTGCTAGAGATACTGGGTGGGGCTACACCTTC. The encoded protein is CSARDTGWGYTF.

This chain connects TRBV7-2 to TRBJ1-2; 8 positions match TRBD1. Germline V lookup: CDR1 SGHTA, CDR2 FQGNSA. The CDR3 is made up of 15 amino acids. V trimming: 4 bases; J trimming: 6 bases; junction bases outside the gene matches: 10. As DNA, the CDR3 is TGTGCCAGCAGCTCTACAGCCCAGGGGGCGGATGGCTACACCTTC. It yields the protein CASSSTAQGADGYTF.

This sequence joins TRBV4-2 and TRBJ2-1, with TRBD2 as a possible D gene (6 bases). Trimming pared 4 bases from V and 0 bases from J, leaving 10 bases between. This CDR3 comprises 15 residues. Germline V CDR1 and CDR2: LGHNA, YNFKEQ. The CDR3 spells CASSRRESSYNEQFF. For the CDR3, the DNA is TGTGCCAGCAGCCGGCGGGAAAGCTCCTACAATGAGCAGTTCTTC.

Of note for this clonotype: At one end, the junction sequence differs from germline, possibly due to a read error. This chain uses TRBV25-1 with TRBJ2-1, with TRBD2 as a possible D gene (6 bases). There are 11 residues in the CDR3. Germline CDR1 and CDR2: MGHDK and SYGVNS. As DNA, the CDR3 is TGTGCCAGCAGTCCGGGAGATGAGCGGTTCTTC. This translates into CASSPGDERFF.

This sequence joins TRBV28 and TRBJ1-1; D unresolved. The V end lost 7 bases, the J end lost 5 bases, and 11 bases lay between the germline ends. Germline V CDR1 and CDR2: MDHEN, SYDVKM. The CDR3 totals 12 residues. CDR3 DNA: TGTGCCAGCACCCGGAATCCGACTGAAGCTTTCTTT. The encoded protein is CASTRNPTEAFF.

This clonotype was detected a few times. J is TRBJ2-5 and V is TRBV10-3, with a possible D match to TRBD2 (5 bases). Trimming left V 4 bases short and J 3 bases short, with 9 bases between. Germline values: CDR1 ENHRY, CDR2 SYGVKD. This CDR3 region has 13 residues. CDR3 protein: CAISVQREETQYF. The CDR3 DNA is TGTGCCATCAGTGTCCAGAGGGAAGAGACCCAGTACTTC.

The V call is TRBV6-6, the J call TRBJ2-2; D is unclear. The CDR3 length is 15 residues. Germline CDR1 is MNHNY and CDR2 is SVGAGI (reference sequence). V dropped 4 bases and J dropped 0 bases, with 9 bases sitting between them. This CDR3 reads CASSWNSANTGELFF. DNA of the CDR3: TGTGCCAGCAGTTGGAACAGCGCGAACACCGGGGAGCTGTTTTTT.

V is TRBV28 and J is TRBJ1-5; TRBD1 might be the D (5 bases). This CDR3 has 18 residues. Germline V lookup: CDR1 MDHEN, CDR2 SYDVKM. Trimming took off 4 bases at V and 3 bases at J, with 22 bases between the two ends. CDR3 sequence: CASSYGTSIDRNNQPQHF. The CDR3 DNA sequence: TGTGCCAGCAGTTACGGGACCTCGATTGACAGAAACAATCAGCCCCAGCATTTT.

As regards this clonotype: At one boundary the junction diverges from the germline segment, which might be a read error. The chain has TRBV28 and TRBJ1-1, with 7 bases matching TRBD1. Germline CDR1 is MDHEN and CDR2 is SYDVKM. This CDR3 has 20 amino acids. CDR3 DNA sequence: TGTGCCAGCAGCCGAATTGACAGGGCGGGGTTCCCCTTTCTGAACACTGAAGTTTTCTTT. Translation gives CASSRIDRAGFPFLNTEVFF.

J is TRBJ2-7 and V is TRBV20-1; 12 bases agree with TRBD2. The germline V gene has CDR1 DFQATT and CDR2 SNEGSKA (reference sequence). The CDR3 is made up of 15 amino acids. Trimming removed 3 bases from V and 0 bases from J; junction bases left unmatched: 3. CDR3 nucleotides: TGCAGTGCTAGGGCTAGCGGGAGGGACTCCTACGAGCAGTACTTC. Amino acids: CSARASGRDSYEQYF.

The rearrangement uses TRBV29-1 and TRBJ2-2, with 7 bases fitting TRBD1. V dropped 2 bases and J dropped 6; count of bases not matched to a gene: 6. The CDR3 totals 14 residues. The V gene's germline CDR1 is SQVTM and CDR2 ANQGSEA. CDR3 amino acids: CSVEWSQGAGELFF. The CDR3 DNA reads TGCAGCGTTGAATGGAGTCAGGGGGCCGGGGAGCTGTTTTTT.

This clonotype was counted only a few times. The chain recombines TRBV13 with TRBJ2-7; possibly TRBD1 or TRBD2 for D (5 bases each). The CDR3 contains 15 residues. CDR1 is PRHDT, CDR2 FYEKMQ, per germline (reference sequence). Trimming stripped 4 bases from V and 5 bases from J, with 18 bases between. The CDR3 coding sequence is TGTGCCAGCAGCTGGGCTATGGGACGACGGGACGAGCAGTACGTC. It is translated as CASSWAMGRRDEQYV.

The chain is built from TRBV27 and TRBJ1-2; 10 bases map to TRBD1. V lost 6 bases, J lost 8 bases, and 3 bases stayed unmatched. The germline gives CDR1 MNHEY, CDR2 SMNVEV (reference sequence). There are 12 residues in the CDR3. CDR3 nucleotide sequence: TGTGCCAGCAGCGGGACAGGGGAGGGCTACACCTTC. This codes for CASSGTGEGYTF.

The chain links TRBV24-1 to TRBJ1-2; 7 nucleotides line up with TRBD1. CDR1 is KGHDR and CDR2 is SFDVKD in the germline V gene. The CDR3 contains 14 residues. The ends lost 0 bases at V and 7 bases at J; junction bases unmatched: 4. The CDR3 DNA reads as TGTGCCACCAGTGATTTGAATTCAGGGGGTGGCTACACCTTC. Translating it yields CATSDLNSGGGYTF.

The chain joins TRBV25-1 to TRBJ2-1; no reliable D call. The CDR3 has 11 amino acids. V dropped 8 bases and J dropped 8 bases, with 10 bases sitting between them. In germline, CDR1 is MGHDK, CDR2 SYGVNS. CDR3 sequence: CASAQGDEQFF. The CDR3 DNA follows: TGTGCCAGCGCCCAAGGCGATGAGCAGTTCTTC.

V is TRBV7-9 and J is TRBJ2-1; D unclear. With 5 bases removed from V and 0 bases from J, the gap between germline ends came to 11 bases. Looked up from germline, CDR1 is SEHNR and CDR2 is FQNEAQ (reference sequence). The CDR3 loop spans 15 amino acids. CDR3 DNA sequence: TGTGCCAGCAGCCAAAGCGAGACCTCCTACAATGAGCAGTTCTTC. The encoded protein is CASSQSETSYNEQFF.

In this sample, this clonotype turned up a few times. V is TRBV6-5 and J is TRBJ2-5; 12 bases match TRBD2. The CDR3 consists of 16 residues. Per germline, CDR1 MNHEY and CDR2 SVGAGI. V trimming: 2 bases; J trimming: 3 bases; junction bases outside the gene matches: 4. The CDR3 sequence is CASSYTSGGTKETQYF. The CDR3 region has the DNA TGTGCCAGCAGTTACACTAGCGGGGGGACGAAAGAGACCCAGTACTTC.

Worth noting for this clonotype: As the CDR3 is not closed by the conserved phenylalanine or tryptophan, this likely results from a read error. V and J are TRBV28 and TRBJ2-4; D may be TRBD2 (5 bases). The V end was cut by 7 bases, the J end by 8 bases, with 18 bases between. CDR3 size: 14 residues. Germline V gene data show CDR1 as MDHEN and CDR2 as SYDVKM. The CDR3 region has the DNA TGTGCCAGCACCCCACTGGGAGTTCCGGACATTCAGTACTGC. Encoded protein: CASTPLGVPDIQYC.